This TCR beta chain was sequenced during a study of T cells in Graves' hyperthyroidism and ophthalmopathy. RNA transcripts were the template for amplifying TCR beta CDR3 regions. The TCR CDR3 first-round RT-PCR relied on the HTBI primer set. TCRdb recomputed calls from the multiplex PCR reads with MiXCR, one row per CDR3 protein. The sample yields some 530,000 distinct CDR3 sequences, approximately 23% seen once. The table lists this clonotype with many counts. The CDR3 extends over 14 amino acids. The V end lost 3 bases, the J end lost 1 base, and 10 bases lay between the germline ends. Germline-derived CDR1 and CDR2 are GTSNPN and SVGIG (reference sequence).

Sequenced: blood. V usage is TRBV30 and J usage is TRBJ1-3; no definite D call. This TCR was recovered from a woman between 65 and 79 years old with Graves' ophthalmopathy. The CDR3 here is CAWRNNYSGNTIYF. The CDR3 coding sequence is TGTGCCTGGAGGAACAACTATTCTGGAAACACCATATATTTT.